This entry lists 3 T cell receptor beta chains sequenced from one sample in a study of beta chain features in type 1 diabetes listed by TCRdb under 2018. The library came from the immunoSEQ multiplex PCR assay. The entire amount of isolated RNA was reverse transcribed using the High Capacity cDNA Reverse Transcription Kit, so the sequenced TCRB transcripts were expressed ones. This is the immuneACCESS table as TCRdb keeps it, with only in-frame sequences that have V and J called. A part of the clones is gone; compared with another copy, unresolved V genes explain less than half, and the rest is unexplained. Across this sample there are 150,000 or so clones, with about 10% seen only once. The ten largest clones take up approximately 0.68% of the sample. Sequenced sample: central memory CD4+ T cells from blood. The receptor source for this set is a man aged 18 to 30 in good health.

This chain connects TRBV6-4 to TRBJ1-2; D call uncertain. Per the germline V gene, CDR1 is MRHNA and CDR2 is SNTAGT. The CDR3 length is 12 residues. Between the trimmed V and J ends, which lost 3 bases and 5 bases, there was a span of 7 bases. CDR3 nucleotide sequence: TGTGCCAGCAGTGATAGGAGTTATGGCTACACCTTC. This sequence encodes CASSDRSYGYTF.

The genes are TRBV2 and TRBJ1-4, with a possible D match to TRBD1 (6 bases). CDR1 and CDR2 from the germline V gene are SNHLY and FYNNEI. V gave up 7 bases and J gave up 8 bases, with 20 bases separating them. This CDR3 has 15 residues. CDR3 DNA: TGTGCCAGCATTTCACCTGGGGGCCGTAGGGAAAAACTGTTTTTT. Its protein is CASISPGGRREKLFF.

This clone was seen a handful of times. The chain couples TRBV29-1 to TRBJ1-4, with TRBD1 identical over 9 bases. Unmatched junction bases numbered 3, after V lost 7 bases and J lost 6 bases. The CDR3 runs 12 residues. Germline V gene sequence: CDR1 SQVTM, CDR2 ANQGSEA. CDR3 amino acids: CSAWTGDEKLFF. DNA for the CDR3: TGCAGCGCCTGGACAGGGGATGAAAAACTGTTTTTT.